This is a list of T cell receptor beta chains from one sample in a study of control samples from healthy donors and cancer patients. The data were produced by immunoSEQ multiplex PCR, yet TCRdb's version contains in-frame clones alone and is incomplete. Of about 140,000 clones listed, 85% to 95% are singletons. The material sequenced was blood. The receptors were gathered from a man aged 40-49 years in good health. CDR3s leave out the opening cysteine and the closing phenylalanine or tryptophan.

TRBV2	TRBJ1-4	ASSAFVEAPNEKLF
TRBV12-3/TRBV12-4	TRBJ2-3	ASSFLQTQY
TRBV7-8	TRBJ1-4	ASSFLTNEKLF
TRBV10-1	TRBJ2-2	ASSQPGRRSGELF
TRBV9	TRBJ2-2	ASSPGLAGGMGELF
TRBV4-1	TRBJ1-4	ASSQVTGRGEKLF
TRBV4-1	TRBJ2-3	ASSQWGLAGGPGDTQY
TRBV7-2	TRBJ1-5	ASSSGQWLDQPQH
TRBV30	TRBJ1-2	AWSLQLTNYGYT
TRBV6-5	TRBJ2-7	ASSTGPSYEQY
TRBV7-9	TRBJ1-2	ASSLFWDRGSYGYT
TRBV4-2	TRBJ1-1	ASSQKTANTEAF
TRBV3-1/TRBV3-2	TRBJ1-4	ASSRVAATNEKLF
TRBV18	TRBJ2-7	ASSPRTASSYEQY
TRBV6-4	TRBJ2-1	ASSDSSGGANEQF
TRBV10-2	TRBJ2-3	ASSEGGADYRQY
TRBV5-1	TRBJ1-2	ASSQYSGTGVFASGYT